This section outlines one T cell receptor beta chain sequence together with its context. Its antigen is unknown. No quality values exist for individual bases; no much larger clone is one base distant. CDR1 SGDLS and CDR2 YYNGEE were looked up in the germline V gene. V is cut back by 2 bases and J by 4 bases, with 7 bases in the junction unmatched. From cysteine to phenylalanine, the CDR3 is 15 amino acids long. The kept DNA is CDR3 alone, 45 bases in frame from the first base. This sample was included in a study of TIL therapy for anti-PD-1-resistant metastatic lung cancer (dated by TCRdb to 2020 to 2022). In terms of the full investigation: Tumors were harvested before any PD-1/PD-L1 blockade; patients then received nivolumab, and those progressing received lymphodepletion, expanded TIL infusion and IL-2. Enrolled patients had a median age of approximately 49 years (range roughly 38-75) and a median tumor PD-L1 proportion score of 4.5% to 6.5%. The cohort was composed predominantly of lung adenocarcinoma, with a handful of EGFR-mutant and two ALK-rearranged tumors included, and half of patients were identified as current or former smokers. Across the cohort, whole-exome sequencing showed a median non-synonymous tumor mutation burden of roughly 1.5 mutations per megabase. Tumor and peripheral blood T cell receptor beta sequencing was used to track clonotypes across tumor, expanded TIL product and serial blood samples. The study at large found these results: The study protocol defined all tumor marker inferences as exploratory. Clonotypes from the infused TIL partially replaced the baseline peripheral repertoire and then declined over months, and persistence showed no apparent association with response. Generalizability was limited because the cohort was highly selected, with more treatment-naive, never-smoker and oncogene-addicted patients included than is typical.

Taken with the paper, the label for time point translates to: pre-treatment sample, taken before nivolumab and TIL therapy. Adults with stage 4 NSCLC were enrolled in a dual-center phase I trial from late 2017 to January 2020. The samples were drawn from an open-label, single-arm phase I trial testing tumor-infiltrating lymphocyte therapy combined with nivolumab in advanced non-small cell lung cancer. Mononuclear cells from blood collected in EDTA tubes were isolated on a Ficoll gradient and snap-frozen as pellets, and DNA was then extracted using a Qiagen mini-prep kit. TCR beta CDR3 regions were amplified from genomic DNA by bias-controlled multiplex PCR with the immunoSEQ v3 hsTCRB kit. TCR libraries were sequenced on an Illumina NextSeq 500 to 1.5 million to 2.5 million read pairs for survey level or roughly 5-6.5 million for deep level. The original methods were these. The immunoSEQ Analyzer software assigned V, D and J genes, filtered out non-productive sequences, and reported clonality. Repertoires were compared by productive Simpson clonality and by the Morisita overlap index of productive TRB rearrangements between infused TIL and blood. Absolute clonotype counts in blood were estimated as lymphocyte count times CD3+ fraction times the clone's productive frequency. TCRdb obtained this table from immuneACCESS and retained in-frame rearrangements with V and J assigned. These tables miss some clones; where compared with another copy, unresolved V genes account for less than half of the shortfall, and the remainder is unexplained. D and trimming were read from the DNA, whereas the V and J calls and clone size are those reported in that table. Present in this sample are 20,000 to 25,000 clones, about 71% of which were seen just once. Under 2.5% of the sample is in the top ten clones.

Recombination joined TRBV9 with TRBJ1-1, with TRBD1 matching 8 junction bases. This clonotype originated in a person aged 25 to 80 with non-small cell lung cancer. Sequenced here: blood, sampled at baseline. The CDR3: CASSVQGAGGTEAFF. The nucleotides are TGTGCCAGCAGCGTCCAGGGGGCTGGCGGCACTGAAGCTTTCTTT.